A selection of T cell receptor beta chains follows, all from one sample in a study of post-analysis software for immune sequencing data. TCRdb re-called the PCR reads through MiXCR, storing one row per CDR3 protein. The sample includes roughly 650,000 distinct CDR3 sequences, 59% of them seen just once. Sample: blood. These receptors were obtained from a girl aged 2-15 years with multiple sclerosis. The conserved cysteine and the conserved F or W are not part of the CDR3 here.

j_call v_call cdr3_aa
TRBJ1-6 TRBV30 AWSGTVYSPLH
TRBJ2-5 TRBV4-1 ASSQDAGFGETQY
TRBJ2-1 TRBV7-8 ASSRGAGYGNEQF
TRBJ2-1 TRBV4-2 ASSQVRDEQF
TRBJ2-3 TRBV6-2/TRBV6-3 ASRSIAGTDTQY
TRBJ1-2 TRBV5-1 ASSSGLAGLTNYGYT
TRBJ2-3 TRBV10-2 ASSEAGGLTDMQY
NA TRBV7-6 ASSFKDRADEQY
TRBJ1-5 TRBV7-8 ASSLAVRDQPQH
TRBJ1-6 TRBV12-3/TRBV12-4 TSRGGSYNSPLH
TRBJ1-2 TRBV12-5 ASGLVGQEVNGYT
TRBJ2-3 TRBV9 ASSVEGSYVTDTQY
TRBJ2-3 TRBV5-1 ASSNGRGAGTDTQY
TRBJ2-5 TRBV7-9 ASSLELAKETQY
TRBJ2-5 TRBV20-1 SATGRGSEETRY
TRBJ2-5 TRBV7-9 ASSFTTQETQY
TRBJ2-7 TRBV5-1 ASSPGAISGRVHEQY
TRBJ1-2 TRBV28 ASRSGQANYGYT
TRBJ2-1 TRBV12-3/TRBV12-4 ASSLRAGVYYNEQF
TRBJ2-1 TRBV5-5 ASSLGAGEYNEQF
TRBJ1-1 TRBV11-2 ASSPTDRGPSTEAF
TRBJ2-5 TRBV28 ASTQGIHRTQY
TRBJ2-7 TRBV29-1 SVGPPGQPDEQY
TRBJ2-1 TRBV7-2 ASSPRTGESNEQF
TRBJ1-2 TRBV5-6 ASSLGTGGRYGYT
TRBJ2-5 TRBV29-1 SVEQGGETQY
TRBJ2-7 TRBV14 ASSPHYSYEQY
TRBJ1-2 TRBV7-9 ASSPAGSNREVSNGYT
TRBJ1-1 TRBV6-5 ASSYTYGSEAF